Each of the 24 T cell receptor beta chains below was sequenced from the same sample in a study of T cell repertoires in cytomegalovirus infection. TCRdb re-called the reads with MiXCR, one entry per CDR3 protein. The data show approximately 280,000 distinct CDR3 sequences, under 25% seen once. No antigens are known for them. Here the sequenced sample was cultured PBMCs, taken from culture after CMV antigen stimulation. These receptor sequences come from a human donor in good health (CMV status not recorded). Some clones in this sample may be carry-over from other donors' samples.

This clonotype appeared many times. V and J are TRBV7-9 and TRBJ1-4, with 7 bases that match TRBD1. This CDR3 spans 14 amino acids. The germline V gene has CDR1 SEHNR and CDR2 FQNEAQ (reference sequence). V shed 3 bases, J shed 2 bases, and the junction held 0 bases outside the gene matches. The CDR3 region is CASSLGQTNEKLFF. The CDR3 region has the DNA TGTGCCAGCAGCTTGGGACAGACTAATGAAAAACTGTTTTTT.

Ten or more counts support this clonotype. The rearrangement links TRBV20-1 to TRBJ2-1; D remains unclear. The germline CDR1 and CDR2 sequences are DFQATT and SNEGSKA (reference sequence). Trimming removed 7 bases from V and 0 bases from J, with 4 bases in between. The CDR3 has 11 amino acids. CDR3 sequence: CSVSSYNEQFF. The CDR3 nucleotides are TGCAGTGTGAGCTCCTACAATGAGCAGTTCTTC.

The chain uses TRBV5-4 and TRBJ2-1; TRBD1 or TRBD2 may be the D gene (5 bases each). Trimming removed 4 bases at V and 2 bases at J, with 13 bases between. Germline V gene data show CDR1 as SGHNT and CDR2 as YYREEE (reference sequence). This CDR3 has 15 amino acids. CDR3: CASSPGLGAYNEQFF. DNA of the CDR3: TGTGCCAGCAGCCCCGGCTTGGGGGCCTACAATGAGCAGTTCTTC.

The chain couples TRBV7-2 to TRBJ2-7; D is ambiguous. Germline V gene data show CDR1 as SGHTA and CDR2 as FQGNSA. The germline V and J ends were trimmed by 0 bases and 6 bases, with 12 bases remaining between them. The CDR3 is 14 residues long. CDR3 nucleotide sequence: TGTGCCAGCAGCTTAGCAGGATGGTCCCTCGAGCAGTACTTC. Its translation: CASSLAGWSLEQYF.

There are a few counts of this clonotype. The chain links TRBV20-1 to TRBJ1-6; TRBD1 matches at 7 bases. The germline V gene has CDR1 DFQATT and CDR2 SNEGSKA (reference sequence). Trimming took 6 bases from V and 0 from J; bases not matched to a gene: 5. CDR3 size: 15 residues. CDR3 sequence reads: CSAPTGSSYNSPLHF. The CDR3 DNA reads as TGCAGTGCCCCGACAGGGAGCTCCTATAATTCACCCCTCCACTTT.

The V gene is TRBV9, the J gene TRBJ2-3; D possibly corresponds to TRBD2 (6 bases). The V end lost 4 bases, the J end lost 6 bases, and 21 bases lay between the germline ends. CDR3 length: 16 amino acids. Germline values: CDR1 SGDLS, CDR2 YYNGEE. The CDR3 spells CASSHSGGQFQDTQYF. The CDR3 coding sequence is TGTGCCAGCAGCCATAGCGGAGGGCAGTTTCAGGATACGCAGTATTTT.

In this sample, this clonotype turned up a few times. V usage is TRBV7-9 and J usage is TRBJ1-1; D possibly corresponds to TRBD1 (6 bases). The ends were cut back, 4 bases at V and 5 bases at J, with 20 bases in the middle. Germline values: CDR1 SEHNR, CDR2 FQNEAQ (reference sequence). CDR3 size: 16 residues. In DNA form, the CDR3 reads TGTGCCAGCAGCTCAAAATTTGGTCAGGGGATGACTGAAGCTTTCTTT. The encoded protein is CASSSKFGQGMTEAFF.

This clonotype was detected a few times. The rearrangement joins TRBV24-1 to TRBJ2-1; D uncertain. The ends were cut back, 9 bases at V and 4 bases at J, with 6 bases in the middle. Per the germline V gene, CDR1 is KGHDR and CDR2 is SFDVKD. This CDR3 is built from 11 residues. CDR3 bases: TGTGCCACCGGGCAGTACAATGAGCAGTTCTTC. This codes for CATGQYNEQFF.

The chain is built from TRBV5-4 and TRBJ2-6; D is perhaps TRBD1 (7 bases). The germline CDR1 and CDR2 sequences are SGHNT and YYREEE (reference sequence). The CDR3 consists of 16 residues. Trimming pared 1 base from V and 3 bases from J, leaving 11 bases between. CDR3: CASSLLQGGGANVLTF. As DNA, the CDR3 is TGTGCCAGCAGCTTGCTTCAGGGGGGTGGGGCCAACGTCCTGACTTTC.

The chain combines TRBV7-8 with TRBJ1-1, with D perhaps TRBD1 (5 bases). The CDR3 contains 14 residues. Per germline, CDR1 SGHVS and CDR2 FQNEAQ. V was shortened by 5 bases and J by 1 base, with 11 bases between the two germline ends. Here the CDR3 reads CASSRGTTNTEAFF. The CDR3 DNA sequence: TGTGCCAGCAGCCGGGGCACGACGAACACTGAAGCTTTCTTT.

This clonotype was found many times. This rearrangement joins TRBV7-2 to TRBJ2-2; D call uncertain. The CDR3 contains 13 residues. V was pared by 1 base and J by 7 bases, with 7 bases between. Germline assignment: CDR1 SGHTA and CDR2 FQGNSA. CDR3 in DNA: TGTGCCAGCAGCTTAGAACTTGTCGGGGAGCTGTTTTTT. Protein: CASSLELVGELFF.

This clonotype was recorded many times. The chain combines TRBV7-9 with TRBJ2-7, with D perhaps matching TRBD1 or TRBD2 (5 bases each). This CDR3 is built from 15 residues. Per the germline V gene, CDR1 is SEHNR and CDR2 is FQNEAQ (reference sequence). V was clipped by 6 bases and J by 4 bases, with 19 bases between them. The CDR3 is CASSPPGTLTYEQYF. The CDR3, as DNA: TGTGCCAGCAGTCCGCCGGGGACGTTGACTTACGAGCAGTACTTC.

This clonotype appeared a few times. The chain uses TRBV12-3 or TRBV12-4 and TRBJ2-1; 14 bases are a match to TRBD2. With V trimmed by 5 bases and J by 9 bases, 9 bases remained unmatched. The CDR3 loop spans 16 amino acids. CDR3 DNA sequence: TGTGCCAGCAGTCCCCCCGGGACTAGCGGGAGAGGTGAGCAGTTCTTC. It encodes CASSPPGTSGRGEQFF.

CDR3 sequence reads: CSASGRGNTDTQYF. The CDR3, as DNA: TGCAGTGCTAGCGGGAGGGGGAACACAGATACGCAGTATTTT. The chain employs TRBV20-1 and TRBJ2-3, with 8 bases aligning to TRBD2. Germline V gene data show CDR1 as DFQATT and CDR2 as SNEGSKA (reference sequence). This CDR3 region has 14 residues. Trimming removed 3 bases from V and 2 bases from J; junction bases left unmatched: 4.

V and J are TRBV6-8 and TRBJ2-7; D gene unclear. Per germline, CDR1 MNHGY and CDR2 SAAAGT. V shed 0 bases and J shed 4 bases, with 7 bases lying between them. The CDR3 is made up of 13 amino acids. The CDR3 loop is CASSYSYGYEQYV. The CDR3 region has the DNA TGTGCCAGCAGTTACTCGTATGGGTACGAGCAGTACGTC.

This chain connects TRBV13 to TRBJ2-1; TRBD1 or TRBD2 may be the D gene (5 bases each). V gave up 5 bases and J gave up 4 bases, with 15 bases separating them. Germline V lookup: CDR1 PRHDT, CDR2 FYEKMQ (reference sequence). This CDR3 is 15 amino acids long. This CDR3 reads CASSPDGGPYNEQFF. In nucleotides, the CDR3 is TGTGCCAGCAGCCCGGATGGGGGACCGTACAATGAGCAGTTCTTC.

The rearrangement joins TRBV4-2 to TRBJ2-2; D unresolved. Trimming removed 2 bases from V and 5 bases from J, with 12 bases in between. CDR1 LGHNA and CDR2 YNFKEQ come from the germline V gene. The length of the CDR3 is 15 residues. The CDR3 coding sequence is TGTGCCAGCAGCCAAATTCCAGCGACTACCGGGGAGCTGTTTTTT. It is translated as CASSQIPATTGELFF.

In its sample, this clonotype was seen many times. The chain couples TRBV12-3 or TRBV12-4 to TRBJ1-1; TRBD1 matches 7 bases. J gave up 2 bases and V 6 bases, and 12 bases lay outside the gene matches. The CDR3 sequence is 16 residues long. The CDR3 bases are TGTGCCAGCAGCAACAGACAGGGACTCGCAAACACTGAAGCTTTCTTT. Its translation: CASSNRQGLANTEAFF.

This clonotype was recorded a few times. V usage is TRBV20-1 and J usage is TRBJ2-2; D may be TRBD2 (6 bases). CDR1 is DFQATT, CDR2 SNEGSKA, per germline (reference sequence). This CDR3 comprises 15 residues. V gave up 1 base and J gave up 0 bases, with 9 bases separating them. CDR3 nucleotide sequence: TGCAGTGCTAGAGCGGGACTGACGAACACCGGGGAGCTGTTTTTT. Amino acid sequence: CSARAGLTNTGELFF.

This clonotype was observed at least ten times. This chain uses TRBV7-2 with TRBJ1-1; D is unclear. Germline-derived CDR1 and CDR2 are SGHTA and FQGNSA. The V end was cut by 5 bases, the J end by 2 bases, with 12 bases between. This CDR3 is 14 amino acids long. The CDR3 protein is CASSKPIRNTEAFF. The CDR3 region has the DNA TGTGCCAGCAGCAAACCGATCCGAAACACTGAAGCTTTCTTT.

This clonotype appeared a few times. This sequence joins TRBV7-8 and TRBJ2-7; D is unclear. The CDR3 runs 14 residues. Between the trimmed V and J ends, which lost 1 base and 6 bases, there was a span of 13 bases. Germline CDR1 is SGHVS and CDR2 is FQNEAQ. Written as DNA, the CDR3 is TGTGCCAGCAGCTTAGGTCAGCATCTCCTCGAGCAGTACGTC. This encodes CASSLGQHLLEQYV.

This clonotype was counted between two and nine times. V is TRBV7-2 and J is TRBJ2-1; D gene unclear. The ends were cut back, 2 bases at V and 0 bases at J, with 11 bases in the middle. CDR1 and CDR2 from the germline V gene are SGHTA and FQGNSA. The length of the CDR3 is 16 residues. CDR3 residues: CASSLNHLRSYNEQFF. The CDR3 nucleotides are TGTGCCAGCAGCTTAAATCACCTACGCTCCTACAATGAGCAGTTCTTC.

This sequence joins TRBV6-6 and TRBJ2-4, with D uncertain. Between the trimmed V and J ends, which lost 7 bases and 1 base, there was a span of 11 bases. Germline values: CDR1 MNHNY, CDR2 SVGAGI (reference sequence). The length of the CDR3 is 14 residues. Here the CDR3 reads CASTDTLAKNIQYF. The CDR3 nucleotides read TGTGCCAGCACCGACACATTGGCCAAAAACATTCAGTACTTC.

The rearrangement joins TRBV6-2 or TRBV6-3 to TRBJ1-1, with 7 bases lining up with TRBD1. The trim removed 6 bases at V and 13 bases at J, leaving 14 bases unmatched. This CDR3 has 13 residues. The germline V gene encodes CDR1 MNHEY and CDR2 SVGEGT. CDR3 sequence reads: CASRGTEARGDFF. The CDR3 DNA reads as TGTGCCAGCAGGGGGACAGAAGCCCGAGGAGATTTCTTT.